This T cell receptor (beta chain) was captured in a study of CD8 T cells in Susac syndrome. Trimming took 0 bases from V and 2 from J, leaving 12 bases between them. CDR3 size: 16 residues. The germline CDR1 and CDR2 sequences are MGHRA and YSYEKL. About 0.45 to 1 ug RNA was reverse transcribed with random hexamers. TCRdb re-called the immunoSEQ multiplex PCR reads through MiXCR, storing one row per CDR3 protein. The sample carries 150,000 to 190,000 distinct CDR3 sequences, around 95% recorded once. Material: CD8+ T cells from PBMCs. The receptor was derived from a human donor with multiple sclerosis. J is TRBJ2-3 and V is TRBV4-1, with D possibly called TRBD1 or TRBD2 (5 bases each). The CDR3 here is CASSQELGVNTDTQYF. The CDR3 region has the DNA TGCGCCAGCAGCCAAGAACTAGGGGTAAACACAGATACGCAGTATTTT.